This T cell receptor (beta chain) was retrieved from a study of spatial heterogeneity in lung cancer. For the study at large: There were, on average, more than nine raw-read appearances for each unique TCR and UMI combination.

This sample's time point: sample taken at primary tumor resection. There were 72 donors, all of them untreated patients with early-stage non-small cell lung cancer. Frozen PBMC, nontumor lung or tumor provided whole RNA, which was sequenced unsorted. This clonotype was seen a few times. The V end lost 3 bases, the J end lost 4 bases, and 10 bases lay between the germline ends. CDR3 length: 13 amino acids. The V gene's germline CDR1 is SGHKS and CDR2 YYEKEE (reference sequence). Every TCR cDNA molecule carried a tag that served as a unique molecular identifier. TCRdb redid the calling of the 5' RACE reads with MiXCR, one entry per CDR3 protein. The sample includes 20,000 to 25,000 distinct CDR3 sequences, 4.5% to 7% of them seen just once.

Sequences were derived from PBMCs, sampled at surgery. The V and J genes are TRBV5-5 and TRBJ1-1, with D possibly matching TRBD1 (6 bases). This clonotype was obtained from a male donor with early-stage non-small cell lung cancer. This chain's CDR3 is CASSSQGSTEAFF. The CDR3 DNA reads as TGTGCCAGCAGCTCTCAGGGGAGCACTGAAGCTTTCTTT.